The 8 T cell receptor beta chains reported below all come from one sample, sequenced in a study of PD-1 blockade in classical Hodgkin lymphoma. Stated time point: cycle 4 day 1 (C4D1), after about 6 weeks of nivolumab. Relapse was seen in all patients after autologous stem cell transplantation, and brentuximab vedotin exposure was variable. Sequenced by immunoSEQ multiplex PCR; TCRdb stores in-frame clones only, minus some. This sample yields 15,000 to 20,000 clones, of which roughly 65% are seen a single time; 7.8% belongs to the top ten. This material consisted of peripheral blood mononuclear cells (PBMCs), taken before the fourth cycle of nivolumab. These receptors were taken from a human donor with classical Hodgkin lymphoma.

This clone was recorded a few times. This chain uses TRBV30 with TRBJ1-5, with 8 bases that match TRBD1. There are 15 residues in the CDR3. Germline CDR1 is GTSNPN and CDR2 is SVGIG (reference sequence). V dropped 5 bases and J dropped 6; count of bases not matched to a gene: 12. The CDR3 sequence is CAWGRGTGSSQPQHF. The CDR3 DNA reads TGTGCCTGGGGCCGAGGGACAGGTTCTAGTCAGCCCCAGCATTTT.

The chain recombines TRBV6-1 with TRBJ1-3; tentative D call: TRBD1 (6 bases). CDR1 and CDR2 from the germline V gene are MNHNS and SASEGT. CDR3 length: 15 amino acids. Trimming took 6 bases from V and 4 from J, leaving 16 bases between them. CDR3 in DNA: TGTGCCAGCAGCCTGCTACGGACAGAAGGAAACACCATATATTTT. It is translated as CASSLLRTEGNTIYF.

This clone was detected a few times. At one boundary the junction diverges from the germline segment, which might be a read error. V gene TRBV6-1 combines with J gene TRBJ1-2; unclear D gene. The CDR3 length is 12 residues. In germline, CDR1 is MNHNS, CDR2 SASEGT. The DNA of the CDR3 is TGTGCCAGCAGCGAAGATTCGTATGGCTACACCTTC. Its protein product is CASSEDSYGYTF.

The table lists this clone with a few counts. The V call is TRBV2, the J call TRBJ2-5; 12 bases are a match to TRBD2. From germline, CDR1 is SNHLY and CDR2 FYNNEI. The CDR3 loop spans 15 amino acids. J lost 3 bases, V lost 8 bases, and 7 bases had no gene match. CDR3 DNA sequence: TGTGCCAGCCTACGCCTAGCGGGAGGGAAAGAGACCCAGTACTTC. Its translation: CASLRLAGGKETQYF.

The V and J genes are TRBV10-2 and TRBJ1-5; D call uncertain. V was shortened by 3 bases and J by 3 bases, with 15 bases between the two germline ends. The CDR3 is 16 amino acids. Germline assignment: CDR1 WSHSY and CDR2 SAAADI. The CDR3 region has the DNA TGCGCCAGCAGTGATTTGATTGGACTCGCCAATCAGCCCCAGCATTTT. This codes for CASSDLIGLANQPQHF.

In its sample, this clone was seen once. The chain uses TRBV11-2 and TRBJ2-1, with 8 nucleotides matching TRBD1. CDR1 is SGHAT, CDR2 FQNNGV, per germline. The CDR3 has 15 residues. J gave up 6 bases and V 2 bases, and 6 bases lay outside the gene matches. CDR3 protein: CASSLNWDRFNEQFF. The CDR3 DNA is TGTGCCAGCAGCTTAAATTGGGACAGGTTCAATGAGCAGTTCTTC.

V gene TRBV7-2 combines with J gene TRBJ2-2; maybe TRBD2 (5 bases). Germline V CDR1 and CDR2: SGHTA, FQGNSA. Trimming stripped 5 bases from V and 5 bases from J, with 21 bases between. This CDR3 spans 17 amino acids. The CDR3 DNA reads TGTGCCAGCAGCCTCCAGATGTCGGGGTTCGGAACCGGGGAGCTGTTTTTT. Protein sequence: CASSLQMSGFGTGELFF.

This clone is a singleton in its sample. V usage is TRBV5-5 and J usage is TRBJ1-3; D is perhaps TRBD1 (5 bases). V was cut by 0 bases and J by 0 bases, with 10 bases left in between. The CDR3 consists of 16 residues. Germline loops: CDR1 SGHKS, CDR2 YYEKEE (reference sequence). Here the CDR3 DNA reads TGTGCCAGCAGCTTGGCCCTCAGGGTCTCTGGAAACACCATATATTTT. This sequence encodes CASSLALRVSGNTIYF.